The 14 T cell receptor beta chains presented below share a single source sample, sequenced in a study of cytomegalovirus exposure and HLA in healthy donors. Assay used: immunoSEQ multiplex PCR; TCRdb lists only in-frame clones, some missing. Of 100,000 to 130,000 clones listed, around 95% are singletons. The sequenced sample was PBMCs. Every receptor here comes from a woman aged 18-29 years in good health and CMV-seronegative.

The rearrangement joins TRBV4-2 to TRBJ2-3, with 8 bases identical to TRBD2. There are 17 residues in the CDR3. V lost 4 bases, J lost 1 base, and 10 bases stayed unmatched. CDR1 is LGHNA and CDR2 is YNFKEQ in the germline V gene. In nucleotides, the CDR3 is TGTGCCAGCAGCCCACCCCCCCCGGGGGGGCGCACAGATACGCAGTATTTT. Translation: CASSPPPPGGRTDTQYF.

V and J are TRBV7-9 and TRBJ2-2, with D maybe TRBD2 (5 bases). The length of the CDR3 is 13 residues. The germline V and J ends were trimmed by 5 bases and 13 bases, with 17 bases remaining between them. Per the germline V gene, CDR1 is SEHNR and CDR2 is FQNEAQ (reference sequence). CDR3 sequence reads: CASSRGSAEGLFF. The CDR3 coding sequence is TGTGCCAGCAGCCGAGGATCAGCCGAGGGGCTGTTTTTT.

The chain joins TRBV29-1 to TRBJ1-2, with 8 bases aligning to TRBD1. There are 17 residues in the CDR3. The junction had 21 bases not matched to a gene; V was cut back by 8 bases and J by 4 bases. From germline, CDR1 is SQVTM and CDR2 ANQGSEA. CDR3 DNA: TGCAGCACCCGAACCGGGACAGGTGGAGGGGCGGGCTATGGCTACACCTTC. This translates into CSTRTGTGGGAGYGYTF.

The rearrangement links TRBV18 to TRBJ2-7; TRBD1 might be the D (5 bases). V was shortened by 2 bases and J by 2 bases, with 10 bases between the two germline ends. This CDR3 is built from 14 residues. The V gene's germline CDR1 is KGHSH and CDR2 LQKENI. CDR3 DNA: TGTGCCAGCTCACCATTGGACACCGCCTACGAGCAGTACTTC. Translating gives CASSPLDTAYEQYF.

The gene calls are TRBV9 and TRBJ2-1, with 9 bases that match TRBD2. Germline V CDR1 and CDR2: SGDLS, YYNGEE. The CDR3 sequence is 16 residues long. The J segment lost 3 bases and the V segment lost 0 bases, leaving 4 bases of the junction unmatched. The CDR3 bases are TGTGCCAGCAGCGTAGGCGATAGCGGGGGCTACAATGAGCAGTTCTTC. This encodes CASSVGDSGGYNEQFF.

This clone was detected only once. V gene TRBV5-1 combines with J gene TRBJ2-5; TRBD2 is a possible D gene (6 bases). Germline lookup yields CDR1 SGHRS and CDR2 YFSETQ. Trimming pared 4 bases from V and 1 base from J, leaving 11 bases between. This CDR3 has 14 amino acids. The CDR3 sequence is CASSGGDAQETQYF. Here the CDR3 DNA reads TGCGCCAGCAGCGGCGGGGACGCCCAAGAGACCCAGTACTTC.

The V and J genes are TRBV4-2 and TRBJ1-1; no firm D call. Trimming removed 4 bases from V and 1 base from J, with 13 bases in between. CDR3 length: 15 amino acids. From germline, CDR1 is LGHNA and CDR2 YNFKEQ. CDR3 nucleotides: TGTGCCAGCAGCCCGGCAGGAGGGCGGAACACTGAAGCTTTCTTT. It codes for CASSPAGGRNTEAFF.

The J gene is TRBJ1-6, the V gene TRBV9, with D perhaps matching TRBD1 (6 bases). The V end was cut by 0 bases, the J end by 7 bases, with 17 bases between. Germline CDR1 reads SGDLS; CDR2 reads YYNGEE. The CDR3 sequence is 17 residues long. The CDR3 spells CASSVADRQAMNSPLHF. The DNA of the CDR3 is TGTGCCAGCAGCGTAGCGGACCGACAGGCGATGAATTCACCCCTCCACTTT.

The CDR3 DNA sequence: TGTGCCAGCAGCTTAGGTACAGGGAACTATGGCTACACCTTC. Protein: CASSLGTGNYGYTF. This chain connects TRBV11-2 to TRBJ1-2; maybe TRBD1 (6 bases). V lost 1 base and J lost 2, with 8 bases in between. Germline V CDR1 and CDR2: SGHAT, FQNNGV. The CDR3 has 14 residues.

The V and J genes are TRBV28 and TRBJ1-6, with D possibly matching TRBD1 (6 bases). The CDR3 consists of 17 residues. Deletions cut 0 bases from V and 4 bases from J, with 13 bases between. Per the germline V gene, CDR1 is MDHEN and CDR2 is SYDVKM. CDR3 sequence reads: CASSLWQGSGYNSPLHF. As DNA, the CDR3 is TGTGCCAGCAGTTTATGGCAGGGGAGTGGGTATAATTCACCCCTCCACTTT.

The chain couples TRBV9 to TRBJ2-7; 11 nucleotides align to TRBD1. The CDR3 extends over 16 amino acids. CDR1 is SGDLS, CDR2 YYNGEE, per germline. The V gene end was trimmed by 4 bases and the J gene end by 3 bases; junction bases not matched to a gene: 9. Here the CDR3 reads CASSPGTGGQFYEQYF. Written as DNA, the CDR3 is TGTGCCAGCAGCCCCGGGACAGGGGGACAATTCTACGAGCAGTACTTC.

This chain uses TRBV7-2 with TRBJ2-3, with a tentative D call TRBD1 (6 bases). The CDR3 spans 14 residues. The V and J ends lost 5 bases and 2 bases respectively, with 11 bases between them. Germline V lookup: CDR1 SGHTA, CDR2 FQGNSA. The CDR3 sequence is CASSPGQLTDTQYF. The CDR3 DNA is TGTGCCAGCAGCCCAGGACAGCTCACAGATACGCAGTATTTT. The variable domain in full, with the rest retrieved from reference TRBV7-2 and TRBJ2-3, is GAGVSQSPSNKVTEKGKDVELRCDPISGHTALYWYRQSLGQGLEFLIYFQGNSAPDKSGLPSDRFSAERTGGSVSTLTIQRTQQEDSAVYLCASSPGQLTDTQYFGPGTRLTVL.

This clone appeared a single time. The CDR3 nucleotides read TGTGCCAGCAGCTTGGCGGGGTTTGGGGGCGAGCAGTACTTC. This translates into CASSLAGFGGEQYF. The chain employs TRBV7-2 and TRBJ2-7; TRBD2 is a possible D gene (6 bases). CDR1 is SGHTA and CDR2 is FQGNSA in the germline V gene. V lost 3 bases and J 6 bases, leaving 15 bases between the germline ends. There are 14 residues in the CDR3.

The CDR3 spells CASSDFEGQPYYGYTF. Here the CDR3 DNA reads TGTGCCAGCAGTGATTTTGAGGGACAGCCGTACTATGGCTACACCTTC. V usage is TRBV6-1 and J usage is TRBJ1-2; 7 bases line up with TRBD1. Germline V gene sequence: CDR1 MNHNS, CDR2 SASEGT. Trimming cost V 3 bases and J 3 bases; bases outside gene matches: 10. The CDR3 is 16 residues long.